Presented here are 27 T cell receptor beta chains from one specimen sequenced in a study of T cells in Graves' hyperthyroidism and ophthalmopathy. Authors of the study amplified TCR beta CDR3 regions from RNA transcripts. The TCR CDR3 was amplified in a first-round RT-PCR using the HTBI primer set. Via MiXCR, TCRdb re-called the multiplex PCR reads, giving one row per CDR3 protein. The repertoire consists of over 450,000 distinct CDR3 sequences, with approximately 15% occurring once and the leading ten covering around a sixth. The sequenced sample consisted of blood. Receptor source: a woman under 30 with Graves' hyperthyroidism.

The table lists this clonotype with many counts. This chain uses TRBV27 with TRBJ1-1; D is unclear. Germline CDR1 reads MNHEY; CDR2 reads SMNVEV (reference sequence). V was trimmed by 0 bases and J by 10 bases, leaving 12 bases between them. The CDR3 runs to 13 residues. The CDR3 loop is CASSLSPRRAAFF. The CDR3 nucleotides read TGTGCCAGCAGTTTATCCCCCAGGCGGGCAGCTTTCTTT.

The table lists this clonotype with a few counts. The V gene is TRBV11-3, the J gene TRBJ2-7; 7 bases are shared with TRBD1. Germline CDR1 is SGHNT and CDR2 is YENEEA. This CDR3 comprises 14 residues. V lost 5 bases to trimming and J lost 2 bases; unmatched junction nucleotides: 6. The CDR3 here is CASSARQGPYEQYF. The CDR3 DNA reads as TGTGCCAGCAGCGCCCGACAGGGACCCTACGAGCAGTACTTC.

This clonotype was seen at least ten times. The V call is TRBV15, the J call TRBJ2-2; D not certain. Germline V gives CDR1 LNHNV, CDR2 YYDKDF (reference sequence). V was shortened by 3 bases and J by 1 base, with 9 bases between the two germline ends. This CDR3 has 15 amino acids. CDR3 sequence (DNA): TGTGCCACCAGCAGTTTAGGATTGAACACCGGGGAGCTGTTTTTT. It encodes CATSSLGLNTGELFF. Complete variable domain (other parts from reference TRBV15 and TRBJ2-2): DAMVIQNPRYQVTQFGKPVTLSCSQTLNHNVMYWYQQKSSQAPKLLFHYYDKDFNNEADTPDNFQSRRPNTSFCFLDIRSPGLGDTAMYLCATSSLGLNTGELFFGEGSRLTVL.

The V call is TRBV27, the J call TRBJ2-3; unclear D gene. Trimming stripped 6 bases from V and 1 base from J, with 11 bases between. CDR3 size: 14 residues. Germline assignment: CDR1 MNHEY and CDR2 SMNVEV (reference sequence). The CDR3 protein is CASRSTLRTDTQYF. The CDR3 bases are TGTGCCAGCAGATCGACACTACGCACAGATACGCAGTATTTT.

This clonotype was found many times. J is TRBJ2-2 and V is TRBV27; a possible D gene is TRBD2 (6 bases). Trimming took 2 bases from V and 7 from J, leaving 11 bases between them. Germline lookup yields CDR1 MNHEY and CDR2 SMNVEV (reference sequence). CDR3 size: 14 residues. CDR3 loop: CASSLPGRLGELFF. CDR3 DNA sequence: TGTGCCAGCAGTTTACCAGGGAGGCTCGGGGAGCTGTTTTTT.

This clonotype was observed many times. The V gene is TRBV28, the J gene TRBJ1-3, with TRBD1 as a possible D gene (5 bases). In germline, CDR1 is MDHEN, CDR2 SYDVKM. Trimming cost V 4 bases and J 4 bases, with 11 bases left between them. This CDR3 is 14 amino acids long. The CDR3 region is CASSWGTGGNTIYF. CDR3 nucleotides: TGTGCCAGCAGTTGGGGCACCGGCGGAAACACCATATATTTT.

This clonotype was seen a handful of times. The chain links TRBV5-6 to TRBJ1-5, with 7 bases matching TRBD1. CDR3 length: 14 amino acids. Germline values: CDR1 SGHDT, CDR2 YYEEEE. Unmatched junction bases numbered 6, after V lost 0 bases and J lost 9 bases. CDR3 bases: TGTGCCAGCAGCTTGGCGGGGACAGTTAGGCCCCAGCATTTT. Protein sequence: CASSLAGTVRPQHF. Combining the CDR3 with reference TRBV5-6 and TRBJ1-5 gives the whole variable domain DAGVTQSPTHLIKTRGQQVTLRCSPKSGHDTVSWYQQALGQGPQFIFQYYEEEERQRGNFPDRFSGHQFPNYSSELNVNALLLGDSALYLCASSLAGTVRPQHFGDGTRLSIL.

With regard to this clonotype: A much larger clone lies one base from this, so it may be a read error. The J gene is TRBJ2-7, the V gene TRBV5-1, with D perhaps TRBD1 (5 bases). V lost 0 bases and J 3 bases, leaving 10 bases between the germline ends. The germline V gene has CDR1 SGHRS and CDR2 YFSETQ. This CDR3 has 14 residues. CDR3 sequence reads: CASSLVLQDYEQYF. CDR3 in DNA: TGCGCCAGCAGCTTGGTCCTACAGGACTACGAGCAGTACTTC. Full variable domain (outside the CDR3, taken from reference TRBV5-1 and TRBJ2-7): KAGVTQTPRYLIKTRGQQVTLSCSPISGHRSVSWYQQTPGQGLQFLFEYFSETQRNKGNFPGRFSGRQFSNSRSEMNVSTLELGDSALYLCASSLVLQDYEQYFGPGTRLTVT.

This clonotype was observed at least ten times. This chain links TRBV29-1 with TRBJ1-1; 7 nucleotides align to TRBD1. The CDR3 spans 14 residues. Trimming removed 4 bases from V and 11 bases from J; junction bases left unmatched: 16. Looked up from germline, CDR1 is SQVTM and CDR2 is ANQGSEA. Here the CDR3 DNA reads TGCAGCGTTGGACCCAGGGGGGGCGGTGGAGGGGCTTTCTTT. This codes for CSVGPRGGGGGAFF.

This clonotype was seen at least ten times. The genes are TRBV30 and TRBJ1-2; D is perhaps TRBD1 (6 bases). V was clipped by 2 bases and J by 4 bases, with 17 bases between them. The V gene's germline CDR1 is GTSNPN and CDR2 SVGIG (reference sequence). The CDR3 loop spans 15 amino acids. The DNA of the CDR3 is TGTGCCTGGAGTACCCCGCGGACAGACCTCTATGGCTACACCTTC. Protein: CAWSTPRTDLYGYTF.

This clonotype came up many times. CDR3 sequence: CSASFGGNQPQHF. The CDR3 coding sequence is TGCAGTGCTAGTTTTGGGGGCAATCAGCCCCAGCATTTT. The gene calls are TRBV20-1 and TRBJ1-5; D not resolved. V dropped 3 bases and J dropped 2 bases, with 8 bases sitting between them. CDR3 size: 13 residues. CDR1 and CDR2 (germline): DFQATT, SNEGSKA (reference sequence).

The table lists this clonotype with many counts. The chain recombines TRBV20-1 with TRBJ2-1; the D gene is possibly TRBD2 (6 bases). CDR1 is DFQATT and CDR2 is SNEGSKA in the germline V gene (reference sequence). Trimming shortened V by 0 bases and J by 4 bases, and 22 bases separated the two germline ends. The length of the CDR3 is 18 residues. The CDR3 bases are TGCAGTGCTAGAGATAAGGGGCAACTAGCCCCCATATACAATGAGCAGTTCTTC. This encodes CSARDKGQLAPIYNEQFF.

This clonotype turned up a few times. A read error may be the cause here, since a much bigger clone is one base away. V usage is TRBV2 and J usage is TRBJ1-5; 7 bases match TRBD1. The CDR3 is 14 residues long. Germline V gives CDR1 SNHLY, CDR2 FYNNEI. V dropped 4 bases and J dropped 4; count of bases not matched to a gene: 4. The CDR3 DNA reads as TGTGCCAGCAGTGTACAGGGGACGAATCAGCCCCAGCATTTT. It encodes CASSVQGTNQPQHF.

The rearrangement uses TRBV30 and TRBJ2-6; unclear D gene. V lost 6 bases and J 0 bases, leaving 0 bases between the germline ends. The CDR3 is made up of 11 amino acids. Germline V lookup: CDR1 GTSNPN, CDR2 SVGIG (reference sequence). For the CDR3, the DNA is TGTGCCTGCTCTGGGGCCAACGTCCTGACTTTC. Residues: CACSGANVLTF.

This clonotype was detected many times. The J gene is TRBJ2-5, the V gene TRBV20-1, with unresolved D. V shed 6 bases and J shed 0 bases, with 14 bases lying between them. CDR1 and CDR2 (germline): DFQATT, SNEGSKA (reference sequence). The CDR3 extends over 14 amino acids. Here the CDR3 DNA reads TGCAGTGCGGGCCTCCTTCGGGACCAAGAGACCCAGTACTTC. It specifies CSAGLLRDQETQYF.

The chain has TRBV10-1 and TRBJ2-7; D remains unclear. The CDR3 covers 13 residues. Trimming pared 5 bases from V and 7 bases from J, leaving 15 bases between. Per the germline V gene, CDR1 is WNHNN and CDR2 is SYGVQD (reference sequence). The DNA of the CDR3 is TGCGCCAGCAGTCGGATTCTTCTGGGGGAGCAGTACGTC. This codes for CASSRILLGEQYV.

This clonotype was seen ten or more times. The V gene is TRBV19, the J gene TRBJ1-1, with D possibly being TRBD1 (6 bases). Trimming left V 6 bases short and J 5 bases short, with 19 bases between. Germline V gene lookup returns CDR1 LNHDA and CDR2 SQIVND (reference sequence). CDR3 length equals 15 residues. The CDR3 region has the DNA TGTGCCAGTAGGAGATTAAATACAGGGCAAACTGAAGCTTTCTTT. Translated, it gives CASRRLNTGQTEAFF.

The V gene is TRBV19, the J gene TRBJ1-1; D not certain. With 5 bases removed from V and 6 bases from J, the gap between germline ends came to 13 bases. CDR1 is LNHDA, CDR2 SQIVND, per germline (reference sequence). The CDR3 sequence is 13 residues long. The CDR3 reads CASSFQGGSEAFF. The CDR3 DNA reads as TGTGCCAGTAGTTTTCAAGGAGGATCTGAAGCTTTCTTT.

Many counts were recorded for this clonotype. This sequence joins TRBV5-5 and TRBJ2-3, with D tentatively TRBD1 (6 bases). V was pared by 2 bases and J by 2 bases, with 12 bases between. Germline V gene sequence: CDR1 SGHKS, CDR2 YYEKEE (reference sequence). The CDR3 has 15 residues. The CDR3 DNA reads TGTGCCAGCAGCTTTTCAGGACAGTACACAGATACGCAGTATTTT. Residues: CASSFSGQYTDTQYF.

This clonotype was recorded at least ten times. This chain links TRBV11-3 with TRBJ2-2; D is unresolved. Germline CDR1 is SGHNT and CDR2 is YENEEA. V gave up 1 base and J gave up 7 bases, with 7 bases separating them. CDR3 length: 13 amino acids. Here the CDR3 reads CASSLVVVGELFF. CDR3 coding DNA: TGTGCCAGCAGCTTAGTAGTGGTCGGGGAGCTGTTTTTT. The variable domain in full, completed from reference TRBV11-3 and TRBJ2-2, reads EAGVVQSPRYKIIEKKQPVAFWCNPISGHNTLYWYLQNLGQGPELLIRYENEEAVDDSQLPKDRFSAERLKGVDSTLKIQPAELGDSAVYLCASSLVVVGELFFGEGSRLTVL.

The chain combines TRBV7-3 with TRBJ2-2; 10 bases align to TRBD1. CDR1 is SGHTA, CDR2 FQGTGA, per germline. The V and J ends lost 3 bases and 6 bases, in that order; junction bases with no gene match: 10. The CDR3 is made up of 17 amino acids. CDR3 region: CASSLSPDRGLAGELFF. CDR3 DNA sequence: TGTGCCAGCAGCTTGAGTCCCGACAGGGGGCTCGCCGGGGAGCTGTTTTTT. Supplemented by reference TRBV7-3 and TRBJ2-2, the full variable domain reads GAGVSQTPSNKVTEKGKYVELRCDPISGHTALYWYRQSLGQGPEFLIYFQGTGAADDSGLPNDRFFAVRPEGSVSTLKIQRTERGDSAVYLCASSLSPDRGLAGELFFGEGSRLTVL.

V usage is TRBV12-3 or TRBV12-4 and J usage is TRBJ1-1, with no clear D. V was pared by 3 bases and J by 4 bases, with 6 bases between. The CDR3 is 12 residues long. The CDR3 sequence is CASSFKRTEAFF. The CDR3, as DNA: TGTGCCAGCAGTTTCAAACGCACTGAAGCTTTCTTT.

This clonotype was seen at least ten times. The gene calls are TRBV6-1 and TRBJ2-1; D gene unclear. The CDR3 spans 11 residues. V was shortened by 6 bases and J by 6 bases, with 6 bases between the two germline ends. The germline gives CDR1 MNHNS, CDR2 SASEGT. The CDR3 DNA sequence: TGTGCCAGCAGGTACGGCAATGAGCAGTTCTTC. It codes for CASRYGNEQFF.

This clonotype has just a few counts. The chain joins TRBV5-4 to TRBJ2-7, with 9 bases matching TRBD1. The CDR3 contains 15 residues. V dropped 0 bases and J dropped 3; count of bases not matched to a gene: 4. Germline V gene data show CDR1 as SGHNT and CDR2 as YYREEE (reference sequence). This CDR3 reads CASSLEQGAFYEQYF. The DNA of the CDR3 is TGTGCCAGCAGCTTGGAACAGGGGGCTTTCTACGAGCAGTACTTC.

This clonotype showed up just a few times. The chain couples TRBV6-1 to TRBJ2-6; a weak D match, TRBD1 (6 bases). CDR3 length: 14 amino acids. The germline V gene encodes CDR1 MNHNS and CDR2 SASEGT. Between the trimmed V and J ends, which lost 4 bases and 5 bases, there was a span of 9 bases. The CDR3 region is CASSGDRWANVLTF. CDR3 in DNA: TGTGCCAGCAGTGGAGACAGGTGGGCCAACGTCCTGACTTTC.

This clonotype was counted only a few times. This chain's CDR3 is CASSYTQLGGWNTEAFF. The CDR3 region has the DNA TGTGCCAGCAGTTACACCCAGCTCGGGGGCTGGAACACTGAAGCTTTCTTT. The V call is TRBV6-5, the J call TRBJ1-1, with TRBD1 as a possible D gene (6 bases). Germline V gene data show CDR1 as MNHEY and CDR2 as SVGAGI. CDR3 length: 17 residues. V shed 2 bases and J shed 1 base, with 17 bases lying between them.

V usage is TRBV15 and J usage is TRBJ2-2; 7 nucleotides agree with TRBD1. CDR1 is LNHNV, CDR2 YYDKDF, per germline (reference sequence). This CDR3 comprises 13 residues. With V trimmed by 0 bases and J by 13 bases, 5 bases remained unmatched. CDR3 sequence reads: CATSRDPGQRLFF. The CDR3 coding sequence is TGTGCCACCAGCAGAGATCCGGGACAGCGGCTGTTTTTT.